These 30 T cell receptor beta chains were sequenced from one sample in a study of blood T cell repertoires in COVID-19 (dated by TCRdb to about 2020). The library was generated by the immunoSEQ multiplex PCR assay. TCRdb mirrors the immuneACCESS table, restricted to in-frame sequences. Some clones are absent from its copies; in checked studies, under half trace to an unresolved V gene, and the reason for the others is unknown. Here the sample has about 120,000 clones; over 75% occur a single time. The ten largest clones represent approximately 30% of the sample. Sequencing was carried out using peripheral blood. These receptors came from a man in his sixties or seventies with active or convalescent COVID-19.

The chain carries TRBV11-1 and TRBJ2-3; TRBD2 agrees at 7 bases. Germline V gene lookup returns CDR1 SGHAT and CDR2 FQDESV (reference sequence). This CDR3 has 14 residues. The V and J ends lost 5 bases and 3 bases, in that order; junction bases with no gene match: 5. The CDR3 coding sequence is TGTGCCAGCAGCCGGACTAGTTTTACAGATACGCAGTATTTT. Amino acids: CASSRTSFTDTQYF.

This clone was found once. This chain uses TRBV18 with TRBJ2-2; 12 nucleotides line up with TRBD2. The germline gives CDR1 KGHSH, CDR2 LQKENI. V trimming: 1 base; J trimming: 2 bases; junction bases outside the gene matches: 14. CDR3 length: 21 amino acids. CDR3 protein: CASSPLAPTSGRLGNTGELFF. DNA of the CDR3: TGTGCCAGCTCACCACTTGCCCCCACTAGCGGGAGGCTGGGAAACACCGGGGAGCTGTTTTTT.

CDR3 region: CASSQSPGQGNFITEAFF. The CDR3 DNA reads TGTGCCAGCAGCCAATCGCCGGGACAGGGTAATTTCATCACTGAAGCTTTCTTT. The chain carries TRBV11-3 and TRBJ1-1, with TRBD1 matching over 9 bases. V shed 5 bases, J shed 4 bases, and the junction held 17 bases outside the gene matches. Germline CDR1 and CDR2: SGHNT and YENEEA. The CDR3 has 18 amino acids.

The chain recombines TRBV2 with TRBJ1-2, with TRBD1 as a possible D gene (6 bases). V was trimmed by 8 bases and J by 7 bases, leaving 11 bases between them. The CDR3 extends over 11 amino acids. Per the germline V gene, CDR1 is SNHLY and CDR2 is FYNNEI. The CDR3 DNA follows: TGTGCCAGCGGGGCAGGGGTTGGCTACACCTTC. Residues: CASGAGVGYTF.

The J gene is TRBJ2-3, the V gene TRBV6-5; D not certain. V was cut by 4 bases and J by 2 bases, with 7 bases left in between. This CDR3 comprises 13 residues. Germline CDR1 is MNHEY and CDR2 is SVGAGI. CDR3 nucleotides: TGTGCCAGCAGTTGGAGTGACACAGATACGCAGTATTTT. Protein: CASSWSDTDTQYF.

The chain uses TRBV5-1 and TRBJ2-2; the match to TRBD2 covers 10 bases. Germline CDR1 and CDR2: SGHRS and YFSETQ. Trimming cost V 1 base and J 7 bases; bases outside gene matches: 13. The CDR3 is 18 residues long. CDR3 residues: CASSLFPSGSEANGELFF. The CDR3 nucleotides read TGCGCCAGCAGCTTGTTCCCTAGCGGGAGTGAGGCGAACGGGGAGCTGTTTTTT.

About this clone: The junction does not match germline at one end; this may be a read error. The CDR3 sequence is CASSLEASGRDGNEQFF. The DNA of the CDR3 is TGTGCTAGCAGCTTAGAGGCTAGCGGGAGGGACGGTAATGAGCAGTTCTTC. J is TRBJ2-1 and V is TRBV7-7; 12 bases line up with TRBD2. CDR1 SSHAT and CDR2 FNYEAQ come from the germline V gene (reference sequence). The CDR3 sequence is 17 residues long.

V is TRBV19 and J is TRBJ1-2; the match to TRBD1 covers 11 bases. Trimming at V came to 8 bases and at J to 4 bases, leaving 6 bases not matched to a gene. CDR3 length: 14 amino acids. Germline CDR1 LNHDA, CDR2 SQIVND (reference sequence). The CDR3 sequence is CASADRGLGYGYTF. The CDR3 DNA is TGTGCCAGTGCGGACAGGGGGCTTGGCTATGGCTACACCTTC.

V gene TRBV19 combines with J gene TRBJ2-3; maybe TRBD1 (6 bases). CDR1 and CDR2 from the germline V gene are LNHDA and SQIVND (reference sequence). This CDR3 is built from 15 residues. V lost 4 bases and J lost 2, with 13 bases in between. CDR3 in amino acids: CASSTDRRSTDTQYF. CDR3 nucleotides: TGTGCCAGTAGTACCGACAGGCGGTCCACAGATACGCAGTATTTT.

The chain is built from TRBV7-9 and TRBJ1-5; D is unresolved. The V and J ends lost 1 base and 6 bases respectively, with 4 bases between them. This CDR3 has 12 residues. Germline-derived CDR1 and CDR2 are SEHNR and FQNEAQ (reference sequence). The chain's CDR3 is CASSLGSQPQHF. DNA of the CDR3: TGTGCCAGCAGCTTAGGGAGTCAGCCCCAGCATTTT.

The CDR3 bases are TGTGCTGCCAGCGGGGGACGGCGGATCTATGGCTACACCTTC. Protein sequence: CAASGGRRIYGYTF. This chain uses TRBV19 with TRBJ1-2; a weak D match, TRBD1 (5 bases). The CDR3 sequence is 14 residues long. In germline, CDR1 is LNHDA, CDR2 SQIVND (reference sequence).

This clone was seen more than once but under ten times. This chain connects TRBV7-9 to TRBJ2-2, with no clear D. Germline CDR1 SEHNR, CDR2 FQNEAQ (reference sequence). The CDR3 is made up of 15 amino acids. V lost 4 bases to trimming and J lost 3 bases, with 12 bases between them. The CDR3 reads CASSSQTLYTGELFF. CDR3 nucleotides: TGTGCCAGCAGCTCCCAAACACTATACACCGGGGAGCTGTTTTTT.

This rearrangement joins TRBV5-1 to TRBJ2-1; no clear D. CDR3 length: 13 residues. Germline values: CDR1 SGHRS, CDR2 YFSETQ. Trimming cost V 0 bases and J 4 bases, with 5 bases left between them. The CDR3 sequence: CASSLVSYNEQFF. Written as DNA, the CDR3 is TGCGCCAGCAGCTTGGTCTCTTACAATGAGCAGTTCTTC.

This chain links TRBV6-5 with TRBJ1-1, with no clear D. Germline V CDR1 and CDR2: MNHEY, SVGAGI. Trimming removed 6 bases from V and 1 base from J, with 9 bases in between. This CDR3 has 13 amino acids. CDR3 bases: TGTGCCAGCAGAGAGGGCCCGAACACTGAAGCTTTCTTT. Amino acids: CASREGPNTEAFF.

This chain connects TRBV7-2 to TRBJ2-5, with TRBD2 matching over 7 bases. CDR1 and CDR2 from the germline V gene are SGHTA and FQGNSA. V lost 1 base to trimming and J lost 9 bases; unmatched junction nucleotides: 8. CDR3 length equals 14 residues. The CDR3 DNA follows: TGTGCCAGCAGCTTAGTGGGAGGGGAAGGGTCCCAGTACTTC. Its protein is CASSLVGGEGSQYF.

The gene calls are TRBV19 and TRBJ2-1, with D maybe TRBD1 (6 bases). The CDR3 has 13 residues. The V end lost 7 bases, the J end lost 2 bases, and 9 bases lay between the germline ends. The germline gives CDR1 LNHDA, CDR2 SQIVND (reference sequence). The DNA for the CDR3 is TGTGCCAGTACCAGGGACACCTACAATGAGCAGTTCTTC. Its translation is CASTRDTYNEQFF.

The chain couples TRBV6-5 to TRBJ1-1, with no clear D. The length of the CDR3 is 16 residues. Trimming left V 2 bases short and J 7 bases short, with 20 bases between. Germline CDR1 and CDR2: MNHEY and SVGAGI. The CDR3: CASSYDVGLVGYEAFF. The DNA of the CDR3 is TGTGCCAGCAGTTACGACGTAGGACTAGTGGGGTATGAAGCTTTCTTT.

The chain is built from TRBV27 and TRBJ1-6; 10 nucleotides align to TRBD1. CDR1 and CDR2 (germline): MNHEY, SMNVEV (reference sequence). The CDR3 spans 14 residues. Trimming cost V 4 bases and J 7 bases; bases outside gene matches: 1. The CDR3 loop reads CASSWTGGNSPLHF. The CDR3 DNA follows: TGTGCCAGCAGTTGGACAGGGGGAAATTCACCCCTCCACTTT.

J is TRBJ1-4 and V is TRBV29-1; 9 bases align to TRBD1. The CDR3 consists of 15 residues. V lost 4 bases to trimming and J lost 4 bases; unmatched junction nucleotides: 7. Germline lookup yields CDR1 SQVTM and CDR2 ANQGSEA. DNA for the CDR3: TGCAGCGTTGGACCCGGGACAGGGTATAATGAAAAACTGTTTTTT. Translated, it gives CSVGPGTGYNEKLFF.

This clone was detected once. V gene TRBV3-1 (or the pseudogene TRBV3-2) combines with J gene TRBJ2-3; 9 bases match TRBD1. The CDR3 has 14 residues. Trimming cost V 2 bases and J 5 bases; bases outside gene matches: 2. Germline CDR1 and CDR2: LGHDT and YNNKEL (reference sequence). The CDR3 bases are TGTGCCAGCAGCCAAACAGGGGGCATAGATACGCAGTATTTT. Its protein is CASSQTGGIDTQYF.

This sequence joins TRBV19 and TRBJ2-3, with 8 bases aligning to TRBD1. There are 14 residues in the CDR3. V dropped 10 bases and J dropped 1; count of bases not matched to a gene: 7. Germline V gene lookup returns CDR1 LNHDA and CDR2 SQIVND (reference sequence). The DNA for the CDR3 is TGTGCCACGGGGACAGGACAAGGCACAGATACGCAGTATTTT. It codes for CATGTGQGTDTQYF.

The V and J genes are TRBV4-2 and TRBJ1-2; no reliable D call. Trimming removed 0 bases from V and 8 bases from J, with 10 bases in between. Germline CDR1 and CDR2: LGHNA and YNFKEQ. CDR3 length: 13 amino acids. The CDR3 is CASSQDGQTGYTF. CDR3 in DNA: TGTGCCAGCAGCCAAGATGGGCAGACGGGCTACACCTTC.

The chain joins TRBV28 to TRBJ2-2; 7 nucleotides align to TRBD2. The ends lost 2 bases at V and 5 bases at J; junction bases unmatched: 5. The germline V gene has CDR1 MDHEN and CDR2 SYDVKM. This CDR3 has 15 residues. The CDR3 is CASSLIGLGTGELFF. Written as DNA, the CDR3 is TGTGCCAGCAGTTTAATCGGACTAGGAACCGGGGAGCTGTTTTTT.

The chain uses TRBV18 and TRBJ1-3; TRBD1 matches 7 bases. Trimming removed 0 bases from V and 0 bases from J; junction bases left unmatched: 2. Germline lookup yields CDR1 KGHSH and CDR2 LQKENI. The CDR3 spans 16 residues. The chain's CDR3 is CASSPPGQSSGNTIYF. The DNA of the CDR3 is TGTGCCAGCTCACCACCGGGACAGAGCTCTGGAAACACCATATATTTT.

The chain links TRBV30 to TRBJ2-7; 8 nucleotides match TRBD2. CDR3 length: 12 amino acids. CDR1 and CDR2 (germline): GTSNPN, SVGIG (reference sequence). V was clipped by 2 bases and J by 6 bases; unmatched bases: 3. CDR3 coding DNA: TGTGCCTGGAGTCCTAGCGGGTCCGAGCAGTACTTC. The encoded protein is CAWSPSGSEQYF.

This sequence joins TRBV20-1 and TRBJ2-1; D possibly corresponds to TRBD1 (6 bases). Germline V CDR1 and CDR2: DFQATT, SNEGSKA (reference sequence). The ends were cut back, 6 bases at V and 6 bases at J, with 24 bases in the middle. The CDR3 is 16 amino acids. The CDR3: CSASPSGAGFGNEQFF. The CDR3 region has the DNA TGCAGTGCGAGTCCCTCAGGGGCAGGCTTCGGCAATGAGCAGTTCTTC.

This clone was seen only once. The CDR3 spells CASSLGGGSTEAFF. The CDR3 nucleotides read TGTGCCAGCAGTTTAGGGGGGGGGTCCACTGAAGCTTTCTTT. The genes are TRBV27 and TRBJ1-1; tentative D call: TRBD1 (5 bases). CDR3 length: 14 amino acids. Deletions cut 2 bases from V and 4 bases from J, with 11 bases between. Germline V gives CDR1 MNHEY, CDR2 SMNVEV (reference sequence).

V is TRBV4-2 and J is TRBJ2-1; 10 positions agree with TRBD2. Trimming took 0 bases from V and 4 from J; bases not matched to a gene: 12. The CDR3 spans 19 residues. Germline V CDR1 and CDR2: LGHNA, YNFKEQ. The CDR3: CASSQDSLAGEGGYNEQFF. In nucleotides, the CDR3 is TGTGCCAGCAGCCAAGATAGTCTAGCGGGAGAGGGGGGGTACAATGAGCAGTTCTTC.

The CDR3 nucleotides are TGTGCCAGCAGGCTACAGGGGCGGAACACTGAAGCTTTCTTT. Its translation: CASRLQGRNTEAFF. V usage is TRBV6-5 and J usage is TRBJ1-1; TRBD1 matches 7 bases. There are 14 residues in the CDR3. J gave up 1 base and V 6 bases, and 5 bases lay outside the gene matches. CDR1 is MNHEY, CDR2 SVGAGI, per germline.

The chain combines TRBV28 with TRBJ1-2; 11 nucleotides line up with TRBD1. This CDR3 has 16 amino acids. The J segment lost 4 bases and the V segment lost 6 bases, leaving 10 bases of the junction unmatched. Per the germline V gene, CDR1 is MDHEN and CDR2 is SYDVKM. CDR3 loop: CASSSLGQGARYGYTF. CDR3 in DNA: TGTGCCAGCAGCTCCCTCGGACAGGGGGCCCGCTATGGCTACACCTTC.